Listed below are T cell receptor beta chains from one sample, sequenced in a study of CD8 T cells in ankylosing spondylitis. TCRdb itself ran the 5' RACE reads through MiXCR, one entry per CDR3 protein. Altogether nearly 350,000 distinct CDR3 sequences are present, over 12% being singletons, with the ten largest covering about 1%. Sequencing used blood, either unsorted or a sorted T cell fraction (not recorded which). Receptors were obtained from a male donor with ankylosing spondylitis or in good health (not recorded which). CDR3s include the opening cysteine and the closing phenylalanine or tryptophan. The order of the fields is clone size, D gene, J gene, V gene, CDR3 DNA, CDR3 protein. D genes are given only for firm matches. Clone size, where shown, is once, few, many, or a class for clones that have expanded.

clone size: -
D gene: TRBD2
J gene: TRBJ2-1
V gene: TRBV4-2
CDR3 DNA: TGTGCCAGCAGTCCCGGGGGGTTAGAGAATGAGCAGTTCTTC
CDR3 protein: CASSPGGLENEQFF

clone size: -
D gene: -
J gene: TRBJ2-6
V gene: TRBV10-3
CDR3 DNA: TGTGCCATCAGACAAGCCGGGGCCAACGTCCTGACTTTC
CDR3 protein: CAIRQAGANVLTF

clone size: -
D gene: -
J gene: TRBJ1-4
V gene: TRBV24-1
CDR3 DNA: TGTGCCACCAGCCGCAGCCCGGGAGAGGGTGAAAAACTGTTTTTT
CDR3 protein: CATSRSPGEGEKLFF

clone size: many
D gene: TRBD1
J gene: TRBJ2-2
V gene: TRBV2
CDR3 DNA: TGTGCCAGCAGTGAAAGGGGGCAGACCGGGGAGCTGTTTTTT
CDR3 protein: CASSERGQTGELFF

clone size: few
D gene: TRBD1
J gene: TRBJ1-1
V gene: TRBV12-3/TRBV12-4
CDR3 DNA: TGTGCCAGCAGCCTTCCAGGGGGACTAAACACTGAAGCTTTCTTT
CDR3 protein: CASSLPGGLNTEAFF

clone size: few
D gene: -
J gene: TRBJ2-5
V gene: TRBV29-1
CDR3 DNA: TGCAGCGTCGCGGGACTCTCGAGGGAGACCCAGTACTTC
CDR3 protein: CSVAGLSRETQYF

clone size: few
D gene: TRBD1
J gene: TRBJ1-4
V gene: TRBV7-2
CDR3 DNA: TGTGCCAGCAGCGAACAGACAGGGCGAAATGAAAAACTGTTTTTT
CDR3 protein: CASSEQTGRNEKLFF

clone size: -
D gene: TRBD2
J gene: TRBJ2-5
V gene: TRBV5-1
CDR3 DNA: TGCGCCAGCAGTGGTATCAGCGGGGGGGCCGGAGAGACCCAGTACTTC
CDR3 protein: CASSGISGGAGETQYF

clone size: -
D gene: -
J gene: TRBJ1-4
V gene: TRBV9
CDR3 DNA: TGTGCCAGCAGTTCGGAGAGCGGGGAAAAACTGTTTTTT
CDR3 protein: CASSSESGEKLFF

clone size: many
D gene: -
J gene: TRBJ2-3
V gene: TRBV7-2
CDR3 DNA: TGTGCCAGCAGCTTAGAGCCTCAGGCGGGTACGCAGTATTTT
CDR3 protein: CASSLEPQAGTQYF

clone size: -
D gene: -
J gene: TRBJ2-1
V gene: TRBV6-2/TRBV6-3
CDR3 DNA: TGTGCCAGCAGTTACCCCATGACCGATGAGCAGTTCTTC
CDR3 protein: CASSYPMTDEQFF

clone size: -
D gene: -
J gene: TRBJ2-2
V gene: TRBV3-1
CDR3 DNA: TGTGCCAGCAGCCGGGGGGCATCCACCGGGGAGCTGTTTTTT
CDR3 protein: CASSRGASTGELFF

clone size: -
D gene: TRBD2
J gene: TRBJ2-3
V gene: TRBV20-1
CDR3 DNA: TGCAGTGCTAGAGCTAGCGGCCCCGCAGATACGCAGTATTTT
CDR3 protein: CSARASGPADTQYF

clone size: once
D gene: -
J gene: TRBJ2-5
V gene: TRBV18
CDR3 DNA: TGTGCCAGCTCACGCATCCTAGGGGAGACCCAGTACTTC
CDR3 protein: CASSRILGETQYF

clone size: -
D gene: -
J gene: TRBJ2-7
V gene: TRBV12-5
CDR3 DNA: TGTGCTAGTGGTTTGGGGGAGCTCTACGAGCAGTACTTC
CDR3 protein: CASGLGELYEQYF

clone size: few
D gene: -
J gene: TRBJ2-1
V gene: TRBV20-1
CDR3 DNA: TGCAGTGCTGGATACGGGACTCGAGACAATGAGCAGTTCTTC
CDR3 protein: CSAGYGTRDNEQFF

clone size: -
D gene: TRBD1
J gene: TRBJ2-7
V gene: TRBV29-1
CDR3 DNA: TGCAGCGTTGAAGGGGGACAGGGCACCTGGGAGCAGTACTTC
CDR3 protein: CSVEGGQGTWEQYF

clone size: few
D gene: -
J gene: TRBJ1-2
V gene: TRBV3-1
CDR3 DNA: TGTGCCAGCAGCGGAGACCGGGACATCTATGGCTACACCTTC
CDR3 protein: CASSGDRDIYGYTF

clone size: -
D gene: -
J gene: TRBJ1-5
V gene: TRBV21-1
CDR3 DNA: TGTGCCAGCAGCAAGTTTGGCAATCAGCCCCAGCATTTT
CDR3 protein: CASSKFGNQPQHF

clone size: -
D gene: TRBD2
J gene: TRBJ2-7
V gene: TRBV6-5
CDR3 DNA: TGTGCCAGCAGTTACTCGACTAGCGGGAGGACCGAGCAGTACTTC
CDR3 protein: CASSYSTSGRTEQYF

clone size: -
D gene: -
J gene: TRBJ1-2
V gene: TRBV20-1
CDR3 DNA: TGCAGTGCTAGGGAGGCGGCGAGGAGCTATGGCTACACCTTC
CDR3 protein: CSAREAARSYGYTF

clone size: few
D gene: -
J gene: TRBJ1-1
V gene: TRBV5-1
CDR3 DNA: TGCGCCAGCAGCTTTAACGGCCATGAAGCTTTCTTT
CDR3 protein: CASSFNGHEAFF

clone size: -
D gene: TRBD2
J gene: TRBJ2-2
V gene: TRBV12-3/TRBV12-4
CDR3 DNA: TGTGCCAGCAGTAGGACTAGCCTGACCGGGGAGCTGTTTTTT
CDR3 protein: CASSRTSLTGELFF

clone size: -
D gene: -
J gene: TRBJ1-1
V gene: TRBV11-2
CDR3 DNA: TGTGCCAGCAGCCGACAACAGGGGAACACTGAAGCTTTCTTT
CDR3 protein: CASSRQQGNTEAFF

clone size: few
D gene: -
J gene: TRBJ2-7
V gene: TRBV5-1
CDR3 DNA: TGCGCCAGCAGCTTGGACAGGGTCTACGAGCAGTACTTC
CDR3 protein: CASSLDRVYEQYF

clone size: few
D gene: -
J gene: TRBJ2-1
V gene: TRBV27
CDR3 DNA: TGTGCCAGCAGTTTATTTAGCGGGGACAGTGAGCAGTTCTTC
CDR3 protein: CASSLFSGDSEQFF

clone size: few
D gene: TRBD2
J gene: TRBJ2-1
V gene: TRBV4-1
CDR3 DNA: TGCGCCAGCAGCCAAGAACTAGCGGCCTACAATGAGCAGTTCTTC
CDR3 protein: CASSQELAAYNEQFF

clone size: -
D gene: -
J gene: TRBJ2-7
V gene: TRBV5-1
CDR3 DNA: TGCGCCAGCAGCGGGGTGTCTGGCAGGGTGGTCTACGAGCAGTACTTC
CDR3 protein: CASSGVSGRVVYEQYF

clone size: -
D gene: TRBD1
J gene: TRBJ1-1
V gene: TRBV5-1
CDR3 DNA: TGCGCCAGCAGCTATGGGACAGGGGGCAAAGTTGGCACTGAAGCTTTCTTT
CDR3 protein: CASSYGTGGKVGTEAFF

clone size: -
D gene: -
J gene: TRBJ2-1
V gene: TRBV7-2
CDR3 DNA: TGTGCCAGCAGCTCCCCCCGGGGTGGCCCCCATGAGCAGTTCTTC
CDR3 protein: CASSSPRGGPHEQFF

clone size: few
D gene: TRBD2
J gene: TRBJ2-5
V gene: TRBV7-2
CDR3 DNA: TGTGCCAGCAGCTTAGCGGTTAGCGGGCAAGAGACCCAGTACTTC
CDR3 protein: CASSLAVSGQETQYF

clone size: -
D gene: TRBD1
J gene: TRBJ2-5
V gene: TRBV29-1
CDR3 DNA: TGCAGCGCCGTGAGGGGGCAGGAGACCCAGTACTTC
CDR3 protein: CSAVRGQETQYF

clone size: -
D gene: -
J gene: TRBJ1-5
V gene: TRBV7-2
CDR3 DNA: TGTGCCAGCAGCTTAGTAGGGGTTCCAGGGCCCCAGCATTTT
CDR3 protein: CASSLVGVPGPQHF

clone size: -
D gene: TRBD2
J gene: TRBJ2-3
V gene: TRBV6-1
CDR3 DNA: TGTGCCAGCAGCCGACCTTTGGGCGGGGGGGCAGATACGCAGTATTTT
CDR3 protein: CASSRPLGGGADTQYF

clone size: few
D gene: -
J gene: TRBJ2-7
V gene: TRBV20-1
CDR3 DNA: TGCAGTGCTAGAACCAGGCCCTACGAGCAGTACTTC
CDR3 protein: CSARTRPYEQYF

clone size: many
D gene: TRBD1
J gene: TRBJ2-1
V gene: TRBV2
CDR3 DNA: TGTGCCAACCTCCGGGACAGCTCCTACAATGAGCAGTTCTTC
CDR3 protein: CANLRDSSYNEQFF

clone size: few
D gene: -
J gene: TRBJ1-1
V gene: TRBV12-3/TRBV12-4
CDR3 DNA: TGTGCCAGCAGTGTCGCTGCCGCCACTGAAGCTTTCTTT
CDR3 protein: CASSVAAATEAFF

clone size: -
D gene: TRBD2
J gene: TRBJ2-7
V gene: TRBV3-1
CDR3 DNA: TGTGCCAGCAGCCTACTCAGCGGGAGGAGCGAGCAGTACTTC
CDR3 protein: CASSLLSGRSEQYF

clone size: few
D gene: TRBD2
J gene: TRBJ2-3
V gene: TRBV20-1
CDR3 DNA: TGCAGTGCGGGGACTAGCGGGGGAGAGGATACGCAGTATTTT
CDR3 protein: CSAGTSGGEDTQYF

clone size: -
D gene: TRBD1
J gene: TRBJ2-7
V gene: TRBV7-8
CDR3 DNA: TGTGCCAGCAGCTTTCGACAGGGGGACAAGCAGTACTTC
CDR3 protein: CASSFRQGDKQYF

clone size: few
D gene: -
J gene: TRBJ1-3
V gene: TRBV4-1
CDR3 DNA: TGCGCCAGCAGCCAAGAACTGGGCCGCTCTGGAAACACCATATATTTT
CDR3 protein: CASSQELGRSGNTIYF

clone size: -
D gene: -
J gene: TRBJ2-1
V gene: TRBV5-6
CDR3 DNA: TGTGCCAGCAGCTTTGGCAGGGGACCCACCAATGAGCAGTTCTTC
CDR3 protein: CASSFGRGPTNEQFF

clone size: -
D gene: TRBD1
J gene: TRBJ2-1
V gene: TRBV5-1
CDR3 DNA: TGCGCCAGCAGCCCGAGGGACAGGGTCTACAATGAGCAGTTCTTC
CDR3 protein: CASSPRDRVYNEQFF

clone size: few
D gene: -
J gene: TRBJ2-1
V gene: TRBV12-3/TRBV12-4
CDR3 DNA: TGTGCCAGCAGTTCGGTCACCGTTGGCGAGCAGTTCTTC
CDR3 protein: CASSSVTVGEQFF

clone size: few
D gene: -
J gene: TRBJ2-2
V gene: TRBV19
CDR3 DNA: TGTGCCAGTAGTATAGGGACCAGAATCCCCACCGGGGAGCTGTTTTTT
CDR3 protein: CASSIGTRIPTGELFF

clone size: few
D gene: TRBD2
J gene: TRBJ2-3
V gene: TRBV24-1
CDR3 DNA: TGTGCCACCAGTGCCAGCAACACTAGCGGGAGAGTTGATACGCAGTATTTT
CDR3 protein: CATSASNTSGRVDTQYF

clone size: -
D gene: -
J gene: TRBJ2-1
V gene: TRBV29-1
CDR3 DNA: TGCAGCGCCCCTGGGCGGGAACTCTACAATGAGCAGTTCTTC
CDR3 protein: CSAPGRELYNEQFF

clone size: -
D gene: -
J gene: TRBJ1-1
V gene: TRBV5-1
CDR3 DNA: TGCGCCAGCAGCTTGGGGAGGACATCCGCTCCCCACCTTGAAGCTTTCTTT
CDR3 protein: CASSLGRTSAPHLEAFF

clone size: few
D gene: -
J gene: TRBJ2-5
V gene: TRBV5-1
CDR3 DNA: TGCGCCAGCAGCTTTCGGGGGGAGACCCAGTACTTC
CDR3 protein: CASSFRGETQYF

clone size: few
D gene: -
J gene: TRBJ2-3
V gene: TRBV3-1
CDR3 DNA: TGTGCCAGCAGCCCCGGGACTTCAAACTCCGATACGCAGTATTTT
CDR3 protein: CASSPGTSNSDTQYF

clone size: -
D gene: -
J gene: TRBJ2-5
V gene: TRBV9
CDR3 DNA: TGTGCCAGCAGCGCGAGGGGGACTATCCAAGAGACCCAGTACTTC
CDR3 protein: CASSARGTIQETQYF

clone size: -
D gene: -
J gene: TRBJ2-3
V gene: TRBV24-1
CDR3 DNA: TGTGCCACCAGTGACCCGGGAGTGGGTGAAGATACGCAGTATTTT
CDR3 protein: CATSDPGVGEDTQYF

clone size: -
D gene: -
J gene: TRBJ2-1
V gene: TRBV7-9
CDR3 DNA: TGTGCCAGCAGCTCGTCGAGCGGAAGCTCCTACAATGAGCAGTTCTTC
CDR3 protein: CASSSSSGSSYNEQFF

clone size: few
D gene: -
J gene: TRBJ1-2
V gene: TRBV2
CDR3 DNA: TGTGCCAGCAGTGATGAGACGTATGGCTACACCTTC
CDR3 protein: CASSDETYGYTF

clone size: -
D gene: -
J gene: TRBJ2-5
V gene: TRBV5-1
CDR3 DNA: TGCGCCAGCAGCTTGGGGGGCCCGAAGGGAGAGACCCAGTACTTC
CDR3 protein: CASSLGGPKGETQYF

clone size: -
D gene: TRBD1
J gene: TRBJ2-5
V gene: TRBV7-8
CDR3 DNA: TGTGCCAGCAGCTTACATAACTCAGGGGGTCAAGAGACCCAGTACTTC
CDR3 protein: CASSLHNSGGQETQYF

clone size: -
D gene: TRBD1
J gene: TRBJ1-2
V gene: TRBV29-1
CDR3 DNA: TGCAGCGTTCCCGGTGGGAGGGGGCAATATGGCTACACCTTC
CDR3 protein: CSVPGGRGQYGYTF

clone size: -
D gene: -
J gene: TRBJ2-2
V gene: TRBV2
CDR3 DNA: TGTGCCAGCACTCAAGAGTGGCCCTCCACCGGGGAGCTGTTTTTT
CDR3 protein: CASTQEWPSTGELFF

clone size: -
D gene: -
J gene: TRBJ2-3
V gene: TRBV2
CDR3 DNA: TGTGCCAGCAGTGAGCAGGGGCGGGGGCCAGATACGCAGTATTTT
CDR3 protein: CASSEQGRGPDTQYF